This T cell receptor beta chain was documented in a study of long-term antiretroviral therapy in people with HIV. A minimum of one pre-ART and two post-ART PBMC samples existed for each donor. In each sample, about 0.95-11 million cryopreserved PBMC were present before DNA extraction. V was cut by 0 bases and J by 0 bases, with 6 bases left in between. From germline, CDR1 is SEHNR and CDR2 FQNEAQ (reference sequence). The CDR3 is 15 residues long. immunoSEQ v3.0 was run at survey level. The data were produced by immunoSEQ multiplex PCR, yet TCRdb's version contains in-frame clones alone and is incomplete. The sample yields some 40,000 clones, 94% seen once.

V is TRBV7-9 and J is TRBJ2-1; D gene unclear. The TCR comes from a man aged 25 to 40 with HIV. The source material was unsorted PBMCs, sampled just over 9 years after starting antiretroviral therapy. This CDR3 reads CASSLAGSSYNEQFF. DNA of the CDR3: TGTGCCAGCAGCTTAGCGGGTAGCTCCTACAATGAGCAGTTCTTC.